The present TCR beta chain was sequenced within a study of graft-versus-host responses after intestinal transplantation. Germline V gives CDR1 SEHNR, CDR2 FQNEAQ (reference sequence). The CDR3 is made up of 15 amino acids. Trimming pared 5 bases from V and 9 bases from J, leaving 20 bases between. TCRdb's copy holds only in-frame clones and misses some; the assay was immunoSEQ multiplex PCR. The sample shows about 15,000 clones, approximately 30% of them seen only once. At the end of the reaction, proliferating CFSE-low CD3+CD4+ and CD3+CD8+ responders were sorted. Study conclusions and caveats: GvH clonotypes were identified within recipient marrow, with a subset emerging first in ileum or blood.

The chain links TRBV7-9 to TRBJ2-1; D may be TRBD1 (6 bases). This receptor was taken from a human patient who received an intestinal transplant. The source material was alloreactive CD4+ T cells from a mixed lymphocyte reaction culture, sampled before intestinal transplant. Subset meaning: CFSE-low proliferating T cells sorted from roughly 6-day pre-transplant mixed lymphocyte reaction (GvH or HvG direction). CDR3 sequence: CASSQNRAEPSEQFF. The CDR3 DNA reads TGTGCCAGCAGCCAAAACAGGGCCGAACCCAGTGAGCAGTTCTTC.